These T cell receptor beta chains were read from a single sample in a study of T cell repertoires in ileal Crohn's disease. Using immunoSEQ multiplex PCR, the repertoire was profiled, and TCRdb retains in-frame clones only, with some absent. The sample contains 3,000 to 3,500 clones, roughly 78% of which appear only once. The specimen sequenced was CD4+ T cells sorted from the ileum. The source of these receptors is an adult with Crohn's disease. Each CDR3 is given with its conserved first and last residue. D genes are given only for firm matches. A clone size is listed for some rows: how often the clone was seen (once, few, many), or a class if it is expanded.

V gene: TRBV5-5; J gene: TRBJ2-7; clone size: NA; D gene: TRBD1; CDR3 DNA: TGTGCCAGCAGTCAAGCTGCGGCGACAGGGTCCTACGAGCAGTACTTC; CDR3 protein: CASSQAAATGSYEQYF
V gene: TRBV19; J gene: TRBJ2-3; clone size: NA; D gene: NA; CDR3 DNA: TGTGCCAGTAGTATAGATCGTGCTAGCGTGCGGGGCACAGATACGCAGTATTTT; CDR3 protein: CASSIDRASVRGTDTQYF
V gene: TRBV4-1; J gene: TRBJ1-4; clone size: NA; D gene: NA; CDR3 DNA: TGCGCCAGCAGCCCGGTTCCTACTAATGAAAAACTGTTTTTT; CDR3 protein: CASSPVPTNEKLFF
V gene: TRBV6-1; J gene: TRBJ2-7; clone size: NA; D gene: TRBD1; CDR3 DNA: TGTGCCAGCAGTTCCCAGGACAGGACCTACGAGCAGTACTTC; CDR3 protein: CASSSQDRTYEQYF
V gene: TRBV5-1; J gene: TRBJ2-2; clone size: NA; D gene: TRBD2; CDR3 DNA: TGCGCCAGCAGCTCTGGGGCTAGCGGGGGGACCGGGGAGCTGTTTTTT; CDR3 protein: CASSSGASGGTGELFF
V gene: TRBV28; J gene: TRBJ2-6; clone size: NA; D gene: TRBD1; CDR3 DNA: TGTGCCAGCAGTCCCGCAGGACAGGGTGCCTCTGGGGCCAACGTCCTGACTTTC; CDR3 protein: CASSPAGQGASGANVLTF
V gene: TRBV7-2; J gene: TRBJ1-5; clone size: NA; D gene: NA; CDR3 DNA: TGTGCCAGCAGCTACAGGGATGGTCAGCCCCAGCATTTT; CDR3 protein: CASSYRDGQPQHF
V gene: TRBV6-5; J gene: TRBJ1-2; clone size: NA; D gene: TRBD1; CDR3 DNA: TGTGCCAGCAGTCTGAGGGACAGAGGCTACACCTTC; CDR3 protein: CASSLRDRGYTF
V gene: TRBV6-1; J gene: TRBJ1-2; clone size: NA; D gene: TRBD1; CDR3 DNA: TGTGCCAGCACCCTCCTCCTTGGACAGGCCTATGGCTACACCTTC; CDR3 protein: CASTLLLGQAYGYTF
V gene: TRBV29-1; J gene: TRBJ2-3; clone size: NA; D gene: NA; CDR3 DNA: TGCAGCACTATCGGGGATACGCAGTATTTT; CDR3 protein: CSTIGDTQYF
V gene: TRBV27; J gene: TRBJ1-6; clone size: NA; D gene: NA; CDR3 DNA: TGTGCCAGCAGTTTGACTCCTACAGGGTACTCACCCCTCCACTTT; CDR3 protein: CASSLTPTGYSPLHF
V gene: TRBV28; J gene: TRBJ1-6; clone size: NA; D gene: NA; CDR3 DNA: TGTGCCAGCAGTTTAGGGAGGGATAATTCACCCCTCCACTTT; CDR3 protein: CASSLGRDNSPLHF
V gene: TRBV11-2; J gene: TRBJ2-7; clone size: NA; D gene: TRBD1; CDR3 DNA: TGTGCCAGCAGCTCCTCCGTAACGACAGGGGGATTGAACGAGCAGTACTTC; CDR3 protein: CASSSSVTTGGLNEQYF
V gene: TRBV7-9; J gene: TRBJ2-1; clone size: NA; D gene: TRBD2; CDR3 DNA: TGTGCCAGCAGCTTAGGGGGACTAGCGGGGTCCCGTGAGCAGTTCTTC; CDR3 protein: CASSLGGLAGSREQFF
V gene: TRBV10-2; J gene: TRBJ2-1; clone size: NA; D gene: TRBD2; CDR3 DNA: TGCGCCAGCAGTGTCCCTGGCGGGGGAACTACTAGGAGCTCCTACAATGAGCAGTTCTTC; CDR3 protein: CASSVPGGGTTRSSYNEQFF
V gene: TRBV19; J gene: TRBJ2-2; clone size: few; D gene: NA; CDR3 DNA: TGTGCCAGTAGTATAATCCCGAGGGTACCCGGGGAGCTGTTTTTT; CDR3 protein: CASSIIPRVPGELFF
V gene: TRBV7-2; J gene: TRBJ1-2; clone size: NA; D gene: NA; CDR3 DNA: TGTGCCAGCAGCTTCGAGGGTTTTGGCTACACCTTC; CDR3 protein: CASSFEGFGYTF
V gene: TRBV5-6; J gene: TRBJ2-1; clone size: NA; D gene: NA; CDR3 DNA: TGTGCCAGCAGCTTAAGGATCGGCGGAACCTACAATGAGCAGTTCTTC; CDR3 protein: CASSLRIGGTYNEQFF
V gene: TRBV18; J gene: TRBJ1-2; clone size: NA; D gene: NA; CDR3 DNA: TGTGCCAGCTCACTAGGGGCGGCAGATGGCTACACCTTC; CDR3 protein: CASSLGAADGYTF
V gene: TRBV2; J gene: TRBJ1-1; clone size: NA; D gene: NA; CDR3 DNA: TGTGCCAGCAGTGACGCGGTGAACACTGAAGCTTTCTTT; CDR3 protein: CASSDAVNTEAFF
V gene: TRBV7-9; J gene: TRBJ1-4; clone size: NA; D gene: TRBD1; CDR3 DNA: TGTGCCAGCAGGACCGGACAGGGAGGAACTAATGAAAAACTGTTTTTT; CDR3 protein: CASRTGQGGTNEKLFF
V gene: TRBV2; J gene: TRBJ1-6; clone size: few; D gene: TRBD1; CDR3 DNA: TGTGCCAGCAGTGAAGACAGGGGGCGGATTGGATCACCCCTCCACTTT; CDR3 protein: CASSEDRGRIGSPLHF
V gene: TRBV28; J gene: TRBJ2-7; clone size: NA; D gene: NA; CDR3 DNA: TGTGCCAGCAGGAGAGGCGGGGCGGCCTACGAGCAGTACTTC; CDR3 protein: CASRRGGAAYEQYF
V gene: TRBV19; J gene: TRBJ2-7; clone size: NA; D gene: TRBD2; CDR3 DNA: TGTGCCAGTAGTACCAGCGGGGGAGGAGGCGAGCAGTACTTC; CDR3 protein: CASSTSGGGGEQYF
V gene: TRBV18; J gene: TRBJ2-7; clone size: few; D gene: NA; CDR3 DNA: TGTGCCAGCTCACCACAGGGGCACTCCTACGAGCAGTACTTC; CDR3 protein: CASSPQGHSYEQYF
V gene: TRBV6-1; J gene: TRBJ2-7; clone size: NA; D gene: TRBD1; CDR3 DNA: TGTGCCAGCAGTGAACCGGGACAGTCATACGAGCAGTACTTC; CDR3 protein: CASSEPGQSYEQYF
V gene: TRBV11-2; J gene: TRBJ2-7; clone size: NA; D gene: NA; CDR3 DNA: TGTGCCAGCAGTTCCAGAGGCCTAACGGCCTACGAGCAGTACTTC; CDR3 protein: CASSSRGLTAYEQYF
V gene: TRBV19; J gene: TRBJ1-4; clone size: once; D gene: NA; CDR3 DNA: TGTGCCAGTAAACAACAGTGGGGGGCAACTAATGAAAAACTGTTTTTT; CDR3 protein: CASKQQWGATNEKLFF
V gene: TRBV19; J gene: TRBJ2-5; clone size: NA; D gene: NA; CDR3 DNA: TGTGCCAGTAGTAGGGCACGAGCAGGGTTAGAGACCCAGTACTTC; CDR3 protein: CASSRARAGLETQYF
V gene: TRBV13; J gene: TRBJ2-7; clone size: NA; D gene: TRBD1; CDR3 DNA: TGTGCCAGCAGCTTAGGGACAGGGGGCCCGTACGAGCAGTACTTC; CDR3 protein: CASSLGTGGPYEQYF
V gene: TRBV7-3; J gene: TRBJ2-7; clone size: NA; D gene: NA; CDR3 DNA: TGTGCCAGCAGCTTAGGCGGACAAGGATCAGTAGGCGAGCAGTACTTC; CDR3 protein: CASSLGGQGSVGEQYF
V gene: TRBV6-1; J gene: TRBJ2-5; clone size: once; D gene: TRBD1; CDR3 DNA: TGTGCCAGCACTCGAGCTACAGGGGGTGGAGAGACCCAGTACTTC; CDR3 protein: CASTRATGGGETQYF
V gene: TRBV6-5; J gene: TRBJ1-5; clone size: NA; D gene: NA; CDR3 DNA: TGTGCCAGCAGACCTCGGGGGGCGGATCAGCCCCAGCATTTT; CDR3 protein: CASRPRGADQPQHF
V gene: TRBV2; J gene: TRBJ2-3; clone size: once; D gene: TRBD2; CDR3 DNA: TGTGCCAGCAGCCTTAGCGGGGGGGGGTTCAATACGCAGTATTTT; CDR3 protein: CASSLSGGGFNTQYF
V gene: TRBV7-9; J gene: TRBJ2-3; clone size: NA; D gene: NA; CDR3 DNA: TGTGCCAGCAGCTTAGGGCCCCAACCTAGCACAGATACGCAGTATTTT; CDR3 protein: CASSLGPQPSTDTQYF
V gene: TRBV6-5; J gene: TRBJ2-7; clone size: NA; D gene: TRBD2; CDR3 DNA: TGTGCCAGCAGTTACTCTGCGGGGGGGGTCTACGAGCAGTACTTC; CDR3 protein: CASSYSAGGVYEQYF
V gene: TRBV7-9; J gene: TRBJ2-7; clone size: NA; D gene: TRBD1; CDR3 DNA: TGTGCCAGCAGTTCAGGGGGTAAGGACGAGCAGTACTTC; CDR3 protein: CASSSGGKDEQYF
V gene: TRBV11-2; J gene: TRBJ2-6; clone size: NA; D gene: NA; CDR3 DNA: TGTGCCAGCAGCTTTGAGCTCTCTGGGGCCAACGTCCTGACTTTC; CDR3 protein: CASSFELSGANVLTF
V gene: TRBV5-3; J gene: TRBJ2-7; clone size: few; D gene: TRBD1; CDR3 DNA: TGTGCCAGAAGCCACCCGGGACAGGGGATCGCCGCCGACTACGAGCAGTACTTC; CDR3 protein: CARSHPGQGIAADYEQYF
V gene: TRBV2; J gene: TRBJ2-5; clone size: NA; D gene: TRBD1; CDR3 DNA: TGTGCCAGCACTAAGGGACAGCAAAAAGAGACCCAGTACTTC; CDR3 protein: CASTKGQQKETQYF
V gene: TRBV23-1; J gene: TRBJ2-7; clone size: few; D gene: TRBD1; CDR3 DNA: TGCGCCAGCAGCGGACAGGGGACTCTCGAGCAGTACTTC; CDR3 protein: CASSGQGTLEQYF
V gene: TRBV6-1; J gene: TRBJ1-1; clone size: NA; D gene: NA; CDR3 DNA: TGTGCCAGCAGTGAGGGGAGGCAGATGAACACTGAAGCTTTCTTT; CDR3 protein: CASSEGRQMNTEAFF
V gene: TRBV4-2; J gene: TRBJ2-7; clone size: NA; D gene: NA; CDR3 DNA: TGTGCCAGCAGCCAAGTCTATAAGGGGGGGTACGAGCAGTACTTC; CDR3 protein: CASSQVYKGGYEQYF
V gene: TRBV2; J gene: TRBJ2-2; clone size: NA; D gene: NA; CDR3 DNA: TGTGCCAGTGGGAGCCCAAGCGGCACCGGGGAGCTGTTTTTT; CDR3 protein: CASGSPSGTGELFF
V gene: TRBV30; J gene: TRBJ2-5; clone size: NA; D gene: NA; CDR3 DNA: TGTGCCTGGAGTAAAACTAGTAGGGAGACCCAGTACTTC; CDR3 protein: CAWSKTSRETQYF
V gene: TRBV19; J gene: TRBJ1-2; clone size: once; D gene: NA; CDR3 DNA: TGTGCCAGTAGTCCCCGAGGTGTGGCTAACTATGGCTACACCTTC; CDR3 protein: CASSPRGVANYGYTF
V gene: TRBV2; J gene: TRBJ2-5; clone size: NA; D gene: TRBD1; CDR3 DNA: TGTGCCAGCAAGAAGACAGGGCTGTACCAAGAGACCCAGTACTTC; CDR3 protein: CASKKTGLYQETQYF
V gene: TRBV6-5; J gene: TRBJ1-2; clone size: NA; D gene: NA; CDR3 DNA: TGTGCCAGCAGTTACTCCGGAGAATATGGCTACACCTTC; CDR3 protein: CASSYSGEYGYTF
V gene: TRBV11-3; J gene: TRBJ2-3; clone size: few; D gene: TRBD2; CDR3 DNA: TGTGCCAGCAGTCTAGCGGGGATGGACACAGATACGCAGTATTTT; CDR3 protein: CASSLAGMDTDTQYF
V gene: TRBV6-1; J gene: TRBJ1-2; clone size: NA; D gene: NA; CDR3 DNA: TGTGCCAGCAGTGATGGGGCGGAATCTAACTATGGCTACACCTTC; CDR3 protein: CASSDGAESNYGYTF
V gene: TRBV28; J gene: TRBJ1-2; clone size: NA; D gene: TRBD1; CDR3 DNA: TGTGCCAGCAGTTTGAATACAGGGGGAGATGGCTATGGCTACACCTTC; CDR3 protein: CASSLNTGGDGYGYTF
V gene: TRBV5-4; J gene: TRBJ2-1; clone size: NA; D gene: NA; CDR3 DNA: TGTGCCAGCAGCATCAACGGACTAAATGTTGGCGAGCAGTTCTTC; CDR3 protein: CASSINGLNVGEQFF
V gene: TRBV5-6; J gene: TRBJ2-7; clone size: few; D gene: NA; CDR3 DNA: TGTGCCAGCAGCTTCAGGGGGACTTACGAGCAGTACTTC; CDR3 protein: CASSFRGTYEQYF
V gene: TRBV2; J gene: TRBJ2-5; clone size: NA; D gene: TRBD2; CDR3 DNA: TGTGCCAGCAGCCCCGGGACTAGCGGGGGGATGGGGACCCAGTACTTC; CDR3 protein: CASSPGTSGGMGTQYF